This passage covers 7 T cell receptor beta chains from one sample sequenced in a study of CD8+ T cells in alopecia areata. Sequencing relied on a cDNA template that was reverse transcribed from extracted RNA. Data came from immunoSEQ multiplex PCR; TCRdb stores just in-frame clones and leaves some out. The sample contains around 140,000 clones, about 89% of which appear only once. The sequencing used CD8+ T cells sorted from blood, collected at week 0. Receptors originate from a human donor with alopecia areata.

V and J are TRBV2 and TRBJ2-7, with unresolved D. The ends were cut back, 10 bases at V and 7 bases at J, with 11 bases in the middle. CDR1 is SNHLY, CDR2 FYNNEI, per germline. The CDR3 spans 10 residues. The CDR3 here is CATTGVEQYF. DNA of the CDR3: TGTGCCACGACGGGTGTTGAGCAGTACTTC.

The rearrangement joins TRBV6-1 to TRBJ1-1; 8 bases line up with TRBD1. The V segment lost 5 bases and the J segment 7 bases; nucleotides outside the gene matches: 3. This CDR3 has 12 amino acids. Looked up from germline, CDR1 is MNHNS and CDR2 is SASEGT. The CDR3 nucleotides read TGTGCCAGCAGTAAAGGGACAGGTGAAGCTTTCTTT. Its protein product is CASSKGTGEAFF.

V usage is TRBV2 and J usage is TRBJ2-1; 9 bases line up with TRBD2. Trimming cost V 6 bases and J 5 bases; bases outside gene matches: 5. The CDR3 loop spans 14 amino acids. In germline, CDR1 is SNHLY, CDR2 FYNNEI. CDR3 nucleotides: TGTGCCAGCAGGTGGACTAGCGCTAACAATGAGCAGTTCTTC. Protein: CASRWTSANNEQFF.

This clone came up once. This chain joins TRBV12-5 and TRBJ1-5; no clear D gene. Trimming stripped 3 bases from V and 0 bases from J, with 9 bases between. The CDR3 is made up of 15 amino acids. CDR1 is LGHNT, CDR2 FRNRAP, per germline. CDR3 amino acids: CASGFRDDSNQPQHF. The CDR3 bases are TGTGCTAGTGGTTTCCGGGATGATAGCAATCAGCCCCAGCATTTT.

The genes are TRBV11-2 and TRBJ2-7, with 8 bases matching TRBD1. Germline values: CDR1 SGHAT, CDR2 FQNNGV. V lost 1 base to trimming and J lost 6 bases; unmatched junction nucleotides: 8. This CDR3 is built from 15 residues. The CDR3 loop is CASSLGTGTGIEQYF. The CDR3 coding sequence is TGTGCCAGCAGCTTAGGGACCGGGACAGGAATCGAGCAGTACTTC.

The gene calls are TRBV7-7 and TRBJ2-1; D possibly corresponds to TRBD1 (6 bases). This CDR3 contains 13 residues. The V gene's germline CDR1 is SSHAT and CDR2 FNYEAQ (reference sequence). V was cut by 5 bases and J by 8 bases, with 13 bases left in between. The CDR3 loop is CASSPYSGDEQFF. The DNA for the CDR3 is TGTGCCAGCAGCCCCTATTCAGGGGATGAGCAGTTCTTC.

The J gene is TRBJ2-7, the V gene TRBV2; the D gene could be TRBD1 or TRBD2 (5 bases each). Germline V gives CDR1 SNHLY, CDR2 FYNNEI. The germline V and J ends were trimmed by 0 bases and 4 bases, with 13 bases remaining between them. This CDR3 comprises 15 residues. Here the CDR3 DNA reads TGTGCCAGCAGTGAAGCGCTTCTCGGGACGTACGAGCAGTACTTC. It is translated as CASSEALLGTYEQYF.